The 10 T cell receptor beta chains presented below share a single source sample, sequenced in a study of early stage breast cancer tumors. The data were produced by immunoSEQ multiplex PCR, yet TCRdb's version contains in-frame clones alone and is incomplete. Of 30,000 to 40,000 clones in the sample, under 80% were seen once. Sequenced material: blood. All receptors derive from a person aged 55 to 70 with breast cancer.

The rearrangement joins TRBV18 to TRBJ1-4, with 10 bases lining up with TRBD1. In germline, CDR1 is KGHSH, CDR2 LQKENI. V lost 4 bases to trimming and J lost 5 bases; unmatched junction nucleotides: 1. The length of the CDR3 is 14 residues. The CDR3 sequence is CASSLGQGNEKLFF. The CDR3 nucleotides are TGTGCCAGCTCACTGGGACAGGGGAATGAAAAACTGTTTTTT.

The chain uses TRBV4-1 and TRBJ2-3, with 14 bases aligning to TRBD2. The CDR3 spans 17 residues. V was pared by 4 bases and J by 4 bases, with 7 bases of the junction left unmatched. Germline V lookup: CDR1 MGHRA, CDR2 YSYEKL. CDR3: CASSRTSGRPGPDTQYF. The CDR3 nucleotides are TGCGCCAGCAGCCGGACTAGCGGGAGGCCGGGGCCAGATACGCAGTATTTT.

The chain couples TRBV19 to TRBJ1-2; no firm D call. CDR3 length: 12 amino acids. CDR1 LNHDA and CDR2 SQIVND come from the germline V gene (reference sequence). The V and J ends lost 1 base and 11 bases respectively, with 11 bases between them. The CDR3 sequence: CASSIAQMGYTF. CDR3 in DNA: TGTGCCAGTAGTATAGCCCAAATGGGATACACCTTC.

The genes are TRBV21-1 and TRBJ2-7. TRBV21-1 is annotated as a pseudogene. CDR3 length: 15 residues. CDR3 DNA sequence: TGTGCCAGCAGCAAAGAAGGGACCCATTCTTACGAGCAGTACTTC. As protein: CASSKEGTHSYEQYF.

The chain combines TRBV28 with TRBJ2-1; 9 bases are a match to TRBD2. V trimming: 2 bases; J trimming: 12 bases; junction bases outside the gene matches: 14. The germline CDR1 and CDR2 sequences are MDHEN and SYDVKM. The CDR3 sequence is 16 residues long. The chain's CDR3 is CASSLDLFGLAGSQFF. The CDR3 DNA is TGTGCCAGCAGTTTAGATCTTTTCGGGCTAGCGGGGTCGCAGTTCTTC. Supplemented by reference TRBV28 and TRBJ2-1, the full variable domain reads DVKVTQSSRYLVKRTGEKVFLECVQDMDHENMFWYRQDPGLGLRLIYFSYDVKMKEKGDIPEGYSVSREKKERFSLILESASTNQTSMYLCASSLDLFGLAGSQFFGPGTRLTVL.

The chain is built from TRBV19 and TRBJ1-6; 11 bases line up with TRBD1. J lost 2 bases, V lost 6 bases, and 6 bases had no gene match. Germline CDR1 and CDR2: LNHDA and SQIVND (reference sequence). This CDR3 is built from 17 residues. This CDR3 is CASSLGQGATYNSPLHF. The CDR3 DNA is TGTGCCAGTAGCCTCGGACAGGGGGCCACCTATAATTCACCCCTCCACTTT. The full variable domain, completed using reference TRBV19 and TRBJ1-6, is DGGITQSPKYLFRKEGQNVTLSCEQNLNHDAMYWYRQDPGQGLRLIYYSQIVNDFQKGDIAEGYSVSREKKESFPLTVTSAQKNPTAFYLCASSLGQGATYNSPLHFGNGTRLTVT.

The chain links TRBV5-1 to TRBJ1-3; 7 bases are a match to TRBD1. V lost 2 bases and J lost 4; bases outside the gene matches: 6. The CDR3 contains 15 residues. Per the germline V gene, CDR1 is SGHRS and CDR2 is YFSETQ. The CDR3 DNA follows: TGCGCCAGCAGCTTCATTCCGGGACAGGGAAACACCATATATTTT. Encoded protein: CASSFIPGQGNTIYF.

The chain has TRBV5-1 and TRBJ2-2; D is undetermined. The V gene's germline CDR1 is SGHRS and CDR2 YFSETQ. The length of the CDR3 is 13 residues. V was clipped by 4 bases and J by 2 bases, with 6 bases between them. Here the CDR3 DNA reads TGCGCCAGCAGCGTCTCTAACACCGGGGAGCTGTTTTTT. This gives the protein CASSVSNTGELFF. The full variable domain, rest sourced from reference TRBV5-1 and TRBJ2-2, is KAGVTQTPRYLIKTRGQQVTLSCSPISGHRSVSWYQQTPGQGLQFLFEYFSETQRNKGNFPGRFSGRQFSNSRSEMNVSTLELGDSALYLCASSVSNTGELFFGEGSRLTVL.

This clone was found once. The rearrangement links TRBV6-5 to TRBJ2-3, with D perhaps matching TRBD2 (6 bases). The CDR3 contains 16 residues. Germline V CDR1 and CDR2: MNHEY, SVGAGI. Deletions cut 2 bases from V and 1 base from J, with 13 bases between. CDR3 protein: CASSYGPGLGTDTQYF. The CDR3, as DNA: TGTGCCAGCAGTTACGGGCCGGGACTCGGCACAGATACGCAGTATTTT.

V gene TRBV29-1 combines with J gene TRBJ1-2; TRBD1 agrees at 10 bases. This CDR3 spans 13 amino acids. The trim removed 6 bases at V and 4 bases at J, leaving 5 bases unmatched. CDR1 and CDR2 from the germline V gene are SQVTM and ANQGSEA. CDR3 region: CSVRQGASYGYTF. The CDR3, as DNA: TGCAGCGTGAGACAGGGGGCCAGCTATGGCTACACCTTC.